Listed below are T cell receptor beta chains from one sample, sequenced in a study of PD-L1 blockade in urothelial cancer. Libraries were prepared by immunoSEQ multiplex PCR; TCRdb keeps only in-frame clonotypes and omits some of them. Of some 90,000 clones listed, 70% to 90% are singletons. The material sequenced was PBMCs, taken around atezolizumab (anti-PD-L1) treatment. The receptors were gathered from a woman over 75 with urothelial cancer. The conserved cysteine and the conserved F or W are not part of the CDR3 here. Each record gives: V gene, clone size, J gene, CDR3 protein. A clone size is listed for some rows: how often the clone was seen (once, few, many), or a class if it is expanded.

TRBV5-6	-	TRBJ2-1	ASNPRGAGGSSDEQF
TRBV19	-	TRBJ1-3	ASSPREAAMGNTIY
TRBV19	-	TRBJ1-3	ASSYRVFSGNTIY
TRBV7-2	-	TRBJ2-3	ASSYRLAGARDTQY
TRBV4-1	-	TRBJ2-7	ASSQVPSGSPTVSYEQY
TRBV25-1	-	TRBJ2-7	AGKSTGEQY
TRBV11-3	once	TRBJ2-2	ASSPDTGELF
TRBV28	-	TRBJ2-1	ASRGLAAYNEQF
TRBV27	-	TRBJ1-2	ASSPSTGRYGYT
TRBV28	-	TRBJ2-7	ASKREPYEQY
TRBV30	-	TRBJ1-3	AWSPGDRGGNTIY
TRBV30	few	TRBJ1-6	AWSEVDNSPLH
TRBV15	-	TRBJ1-3	ATSRGPPGDTIY
TRBV4-2	-	TRBJ1-2	ASSQDAGPGNYGYT
TRBV7-8	-	TRBJ1-4	ASSLGTVNEKLF
TRBV7-2	once	TRBJ2-7	ASSLVGLQYEQY
TRBV19	-	TRBJ2-5	ASTVAGGPGETQY
TRBV7-6	-	TRBJ2-1	ASSSGYNEQF
TRBV18	-	TRBJ1-2	ASSPQGAIGYGYT
TRBV7-5	-	TRBJ2-2	VRSLTPGRLGLEATGELF
TRBV28	-	TRBJ1-2	ASARNNYGYT
TRBV27	once	TRBJ2-1	ASSKWTSGLYNEQF
TRBV28	-	TRBJ2-1	ASLSPSGSSYNEQF
TRBV13	-	TRBJ2-3	ASRHLTLDTDTQY
TRBV18	-	TRBJ2-7	ASSSGLAGGKYEQY